The clone carrying this T cell receptor (beta chain) was recorded a few times. Its antigen remains unidentified. Measured with immunoSEQ multiplex PCR; TCRdb has only the in-frame clones, and not every one. The sample yields roughly 100,000 clones, 93% seen once. The V gene's germline CDR1 is MDHEN and CDR2 SYDVKM. This CDR3 comprises 15 residues. The ends were cut back, 5 bases at V and 2 bases at J, with 16 bases in the middle. These data are taken from a study of T cell responses to AZD1222 COVID-19 vaccine. Across the whole study: Second-dose timings of about 4 or about 12 weeks were pooled. Study outcomes and limitations: Breadth and depth of Spike-specific TCRs rose after two AZD1222 doses. It was only after the peak T cell response that any repertoires were sampled. It was only a handful of AZD1222 recipients who were seropositive at baseline.

The V and J genes are TRBV28 and TRBJ2-7, with D possibly matching TRBD1 (6 bases). Specimen: peripheral blood, collected on day 0 of AZD1222 vaccination. The sequence came from an adult in good health. This CDR3 reads CASSTGTLVTYEQYF. Here the CDR3 DNA reads TGTGCCAGCAGTACCGGGACACTCGTCACCTACGAGCAGTACTTC.